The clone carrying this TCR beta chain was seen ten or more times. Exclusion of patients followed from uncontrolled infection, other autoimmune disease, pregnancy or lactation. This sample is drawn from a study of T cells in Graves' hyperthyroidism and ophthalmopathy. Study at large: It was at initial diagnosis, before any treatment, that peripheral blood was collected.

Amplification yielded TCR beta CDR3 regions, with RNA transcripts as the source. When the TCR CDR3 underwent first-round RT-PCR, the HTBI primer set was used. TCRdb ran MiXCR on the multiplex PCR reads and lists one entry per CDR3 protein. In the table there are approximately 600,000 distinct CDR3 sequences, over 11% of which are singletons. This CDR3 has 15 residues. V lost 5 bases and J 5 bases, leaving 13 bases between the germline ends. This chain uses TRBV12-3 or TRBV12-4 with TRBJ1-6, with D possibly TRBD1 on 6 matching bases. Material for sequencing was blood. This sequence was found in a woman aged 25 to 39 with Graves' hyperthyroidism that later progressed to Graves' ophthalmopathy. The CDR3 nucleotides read TGTGCCAGCAGTAAGGACAGCGGGGATAATTCACCCCTCCACTTT. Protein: CASSKDSGDNSPLHF.